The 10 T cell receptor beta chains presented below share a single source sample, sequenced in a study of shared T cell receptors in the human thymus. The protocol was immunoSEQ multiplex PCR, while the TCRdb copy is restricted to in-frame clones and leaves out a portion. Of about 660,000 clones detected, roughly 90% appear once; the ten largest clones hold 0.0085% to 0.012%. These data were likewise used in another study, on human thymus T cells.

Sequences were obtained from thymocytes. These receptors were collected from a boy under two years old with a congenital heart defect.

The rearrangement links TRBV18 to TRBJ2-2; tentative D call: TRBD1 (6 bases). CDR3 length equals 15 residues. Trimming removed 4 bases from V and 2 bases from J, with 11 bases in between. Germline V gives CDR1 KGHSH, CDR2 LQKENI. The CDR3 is CASSHREGNTGELFF. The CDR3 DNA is TGTGCCAGCTCACACAGGGAAGGCAACACCGGGGAGCTGTTTTTT.

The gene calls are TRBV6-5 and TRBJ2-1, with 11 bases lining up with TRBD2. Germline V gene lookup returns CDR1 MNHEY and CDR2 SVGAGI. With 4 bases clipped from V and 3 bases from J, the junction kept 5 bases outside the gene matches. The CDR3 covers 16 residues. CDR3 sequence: CASSFSGREFYNEQFF. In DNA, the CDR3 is TGTGCCAGCAGTTTTAGCGGGAGGGAATTCTACAATGAGCAGTTCTTC.

CDR3 in DNA: TGTGCCACCAGCAGAGATCCGCTAGCGCTGTACAATGAGCAGTTCTTC. Its protein product is CATSRDPLALYNEQFF. The V call is TRBV15, the J call TRBJ2-1, with D possibly being TRBD2 (6 bases). Per the germline V gene, CDR1 is LNHNV and CDR2 is YYDKDF (reference sequence). V gave up 0 bases and J gave up 4 bases, with 13 bases separating them. The CDR3 runs to 16 residues.

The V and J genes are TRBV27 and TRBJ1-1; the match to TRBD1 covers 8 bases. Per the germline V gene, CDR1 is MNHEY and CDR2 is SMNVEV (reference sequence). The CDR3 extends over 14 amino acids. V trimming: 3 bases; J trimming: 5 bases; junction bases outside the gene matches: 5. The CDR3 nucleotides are TGTGCCAGCAGTTTTACAGGGGGAAATACTGAAGCTTTCTTT. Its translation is CASSFTGGNTEAFF.

CDR3 sequence reads: CASSEQRRERGDTQYF. The CDR3 bases are TGTGCCAGCAGTGAACAAAGGCGGGAGAGGGGAGATACGCAGTATTTT. The chain combines TRBV25-1 with TRBJ2-3; 7 nucleotides line up with TRBD2. V was clipped by 2 bases and J by 5 bases; unmatched bases: 10. CDR3 size: 16 residues. Germline-derived CDR1 and CDR2 are MGHDK and SYGVNS.

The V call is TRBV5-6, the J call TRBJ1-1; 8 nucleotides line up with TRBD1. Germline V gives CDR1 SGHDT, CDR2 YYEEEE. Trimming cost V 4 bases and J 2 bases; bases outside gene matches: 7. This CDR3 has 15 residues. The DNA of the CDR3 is TGTGCCAGCAGCACCCCCAGGGGGCCCAACACTGAAGCTTTCTTT. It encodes CASSTPRGPNTEAFF.

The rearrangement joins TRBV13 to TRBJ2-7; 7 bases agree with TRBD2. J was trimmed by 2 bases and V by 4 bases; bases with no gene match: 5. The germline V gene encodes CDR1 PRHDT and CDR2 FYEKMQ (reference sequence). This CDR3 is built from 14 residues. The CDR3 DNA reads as TGTGCCAGCAGCTCGACTAGCCGGACCTACGAGCAGTACTTC. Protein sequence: CASSSTSRTYEQYF.

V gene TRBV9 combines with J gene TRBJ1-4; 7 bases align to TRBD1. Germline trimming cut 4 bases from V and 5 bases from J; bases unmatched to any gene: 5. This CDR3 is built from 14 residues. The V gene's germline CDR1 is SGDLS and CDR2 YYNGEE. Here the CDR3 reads CASSPQDRNEKLFF. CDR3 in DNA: TGTGCCAGCAGCCCCCAGGACAGGAATGAAAAACTGTTTTTT.

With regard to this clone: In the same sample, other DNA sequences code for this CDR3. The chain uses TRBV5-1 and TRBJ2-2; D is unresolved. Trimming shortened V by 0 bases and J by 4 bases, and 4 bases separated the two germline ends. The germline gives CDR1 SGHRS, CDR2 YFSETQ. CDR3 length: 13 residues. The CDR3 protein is CASSLDSTGELFF. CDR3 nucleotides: TGCGCCAGCAGCTTGGACAGCACCGGGGAGCTGTTTTTT.

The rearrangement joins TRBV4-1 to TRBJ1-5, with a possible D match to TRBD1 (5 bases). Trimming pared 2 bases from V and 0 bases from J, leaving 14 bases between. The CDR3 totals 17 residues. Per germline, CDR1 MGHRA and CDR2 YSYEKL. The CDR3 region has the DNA TGCGCCAGCAGCCAACGGGGGGACCTTTATAGCAATCAGCCCCAGCATTTT. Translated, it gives CASSQRGDLYSNQPQHF.